This T cell receptor (beta chain) was captured by sequencing in a study of tumor and adjacent non-tumor tissue in lung cancer. Turning to the study itself: Patients comprised 12 adenocarcinoma, a couple of squamous cell carcinoma and 1 small cell lung cancer. Study-wide points: Normal lung showed higher cumulative top 100 clone frequency than tumor.

Looked up from germline, CDR1 is ENHRY and CDR2 is SYGVKD. The V segment lost 3 bases and the J segment 6 bases; nucleotides outside the gene matches: 7. The CDR3 sequence is 15 residues long. Three rounds of nested PCR, following a modified ARM-PCR protocol, produced the TCRbeta library. TCRdb processed the multiplex PCR reads anew with MiXCR; each CDR3 protein has one entry. The repertoire includes tens of thousands of distinct CDR3 sequences, 61% of them detected once, and 32% sits in the top ten. RNA was extracted from bulk tissue without any cell sorting. This non-tumor lung sample came from over 3 cm beyond the tumor edge. This clonotype was observed many times. The antigen is unknown.

Sequencing was performed on distant non-tumor lung tissue. The TCR sequence derives from a man in his 70s with non-small cell lung cancer. J is TRBJ2-1 and V is TRBV10-3; 8 bases map to TRBD2. CDR3 sequence reads: CAISEGREAGNEQFF. The DNA for the CDR3 is TGTGCCATCAGTGAAGGGCGGGAGGCGGGCAATGAGCAGTTCTTC.